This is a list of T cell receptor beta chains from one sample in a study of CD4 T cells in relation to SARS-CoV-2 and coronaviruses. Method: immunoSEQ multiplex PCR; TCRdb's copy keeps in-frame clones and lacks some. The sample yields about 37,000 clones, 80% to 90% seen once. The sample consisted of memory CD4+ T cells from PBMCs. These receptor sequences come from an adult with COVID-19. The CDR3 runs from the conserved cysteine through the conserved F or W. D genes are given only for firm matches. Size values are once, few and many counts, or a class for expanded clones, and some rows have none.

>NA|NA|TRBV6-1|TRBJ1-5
CASSENLQQGIQHF
TGTGCCAGCAGTGAAAACCTACAACAGGGAATTCAGCATTTT
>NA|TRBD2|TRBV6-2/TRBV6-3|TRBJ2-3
CASSRDWTSSDTQYF
TGTGCCAGCAGCCGCGATTGGACTAGCTCAGATACGCAGTATTTT
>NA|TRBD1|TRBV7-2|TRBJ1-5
CASSLGLGQGNNQPQHF
TGTGCCAGCAGCTTAGGCCTGGGACAGGGAAATAACCAGCCCCAGCATTTT
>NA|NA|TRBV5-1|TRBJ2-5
CASSSPAGEETQYF
TGCGCCAGCAGCTCCCCGGCAGGGGAAGAGACCCAGTACTTC
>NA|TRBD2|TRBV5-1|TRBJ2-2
CASSKGLAGGRAGELFF
TGCGCCAGCAGCAAGGGACTAGCGGGAGGACGAGCCGGGGAGCTGTTTTTT
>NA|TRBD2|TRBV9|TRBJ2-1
CASSGLAGGPYNEQFF
TGTGCCAGCAGCGGTCTAGCGGGAGGGCCCTACAATGAGCAGTTCTTC
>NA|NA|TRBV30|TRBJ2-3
CAWRDLTGGYTDTQYF
TGTGCCTGGAGAGACCTCACTGGAGGGTACACAGATACGCAGTATTTT
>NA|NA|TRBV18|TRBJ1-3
CASSPLSGEGNTIYF
TGTGCCAGCTCACCACTTTCGGGGGAAGGAAACACCATATATTTT
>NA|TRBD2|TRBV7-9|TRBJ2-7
CASGSKGSGHPSYEQYF
TGTGCCAGCGGGTCTAAAGGTAGCGGGCATCCATCCTACGAGCAGTACTTC
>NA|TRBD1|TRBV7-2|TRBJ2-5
CASSLQGAETQYF
TGTGCCAGCAGCTTACAGGGGGCAGAGACCCAGTACTTC
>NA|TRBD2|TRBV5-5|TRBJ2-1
CASSFWLAAYNEQFF
TGTGCCAGCAGCTTTTGGCTAGCGGCTTACAATGAGCAGTTCTTC
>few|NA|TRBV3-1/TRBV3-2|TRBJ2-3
CASSQRLGWDTQYF
TGTGCCAGCAGCCAAAGGCTAGGGTGGGATACGCAGTATTTT
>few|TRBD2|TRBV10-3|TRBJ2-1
CASSSSGSRGEQFF
TGTGCCAGCTCCTCTAGCGGGAGTAGGGGTGAGCAGTTCTTC
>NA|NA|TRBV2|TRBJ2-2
CASSVHANANTGELFF
TGTGCCAGCAGCGTACATGCCAACGCGAACACCGGGGAGCTGTTTTTT
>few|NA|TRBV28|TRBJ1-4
CASSFLPQEKLFF
TGTGCCAGCAGTTTCTTGCCGCAGGAAAAACTGTTTTTT
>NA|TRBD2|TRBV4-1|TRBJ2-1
CASSQDPGTSGRAAYNEQFF
TGCGCCAGCAGCCAAGACCCCGGGACTAGCGGGAGGGCCGCCTACAATGAGCAGTTCTTC